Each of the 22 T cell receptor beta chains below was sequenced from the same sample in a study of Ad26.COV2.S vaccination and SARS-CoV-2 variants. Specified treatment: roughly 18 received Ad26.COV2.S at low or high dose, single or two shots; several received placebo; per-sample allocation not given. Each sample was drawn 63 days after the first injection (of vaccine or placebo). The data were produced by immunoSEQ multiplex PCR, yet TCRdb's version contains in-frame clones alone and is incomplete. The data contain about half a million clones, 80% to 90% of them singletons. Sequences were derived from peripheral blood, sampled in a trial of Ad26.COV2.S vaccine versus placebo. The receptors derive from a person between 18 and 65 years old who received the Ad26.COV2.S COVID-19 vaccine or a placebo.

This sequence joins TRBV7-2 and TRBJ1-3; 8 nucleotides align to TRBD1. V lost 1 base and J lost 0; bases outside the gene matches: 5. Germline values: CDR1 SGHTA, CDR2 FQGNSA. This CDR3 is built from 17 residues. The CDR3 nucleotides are TGTGCCAGCAGCTTAGTCCCAGGACAGGGCTCTGGAAACACCATATATTTT. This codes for CASSLVPGQGSGNTIYF.

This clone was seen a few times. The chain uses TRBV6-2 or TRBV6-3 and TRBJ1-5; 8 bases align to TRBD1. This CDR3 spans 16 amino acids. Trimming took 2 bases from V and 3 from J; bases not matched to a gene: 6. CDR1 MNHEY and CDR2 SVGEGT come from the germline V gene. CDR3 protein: CASSYPRDRHNQPQHF. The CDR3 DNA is TGTGCCAGCAGTTACCCCCGGGACAGGCACAATCAGCCCCAGCATTTT.

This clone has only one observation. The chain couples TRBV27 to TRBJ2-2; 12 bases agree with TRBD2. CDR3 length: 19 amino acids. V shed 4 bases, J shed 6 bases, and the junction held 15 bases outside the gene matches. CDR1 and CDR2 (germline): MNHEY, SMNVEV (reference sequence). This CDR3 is CASSSGASGRARGAGELFF. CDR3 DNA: TGTGCCAGCAGTTCGGGTGCTAGCGGGAGGGCCCGAGGGGCCGGGGAGCTGTTTTTT.

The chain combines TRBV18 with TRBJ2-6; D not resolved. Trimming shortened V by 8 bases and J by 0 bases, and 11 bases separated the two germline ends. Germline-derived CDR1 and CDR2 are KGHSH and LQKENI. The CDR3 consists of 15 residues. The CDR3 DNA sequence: TGTGCCAGCCCGTCCCAGAGCTCTGGGGCCAACGTCCTGACTTTC. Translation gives CASPSQSSGANVLTF.

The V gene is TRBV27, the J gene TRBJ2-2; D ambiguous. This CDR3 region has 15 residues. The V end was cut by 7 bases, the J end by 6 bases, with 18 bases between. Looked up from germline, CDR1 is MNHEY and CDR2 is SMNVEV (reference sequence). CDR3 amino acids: CASTPTGRESGELFF. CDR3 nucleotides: TGTGCCAGCACCCCCACCGGGCGCGAGTCCGGGGAGCTGTTTTTT.

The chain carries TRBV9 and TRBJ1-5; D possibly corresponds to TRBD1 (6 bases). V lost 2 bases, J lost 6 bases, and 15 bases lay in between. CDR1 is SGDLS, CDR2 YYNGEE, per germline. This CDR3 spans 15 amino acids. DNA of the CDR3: TGTGCCAGCAGCGTGGGGCAGGGGACAAGTCAGCCCCAGCATTTT. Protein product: CASSVGQGTSQPQHF.

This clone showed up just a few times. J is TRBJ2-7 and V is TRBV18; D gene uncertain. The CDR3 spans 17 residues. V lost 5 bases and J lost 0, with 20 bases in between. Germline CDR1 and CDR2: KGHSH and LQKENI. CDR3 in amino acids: CASSKAAPGAGSYEQYF. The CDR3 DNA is TGTGCCAGCTCAAAGGCAGCGCCGGGCGCCGGCTCCTACGAGCAGTACTTC.

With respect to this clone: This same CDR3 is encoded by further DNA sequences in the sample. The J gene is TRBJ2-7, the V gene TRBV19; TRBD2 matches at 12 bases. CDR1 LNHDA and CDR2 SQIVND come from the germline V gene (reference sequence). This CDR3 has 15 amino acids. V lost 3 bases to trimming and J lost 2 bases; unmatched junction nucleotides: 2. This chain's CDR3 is CASSMTSGRAYEQYF. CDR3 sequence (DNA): TGTGCCAGTAGTATGACTAGCGGGAGAGCCTACGAGCAGTACTTC.

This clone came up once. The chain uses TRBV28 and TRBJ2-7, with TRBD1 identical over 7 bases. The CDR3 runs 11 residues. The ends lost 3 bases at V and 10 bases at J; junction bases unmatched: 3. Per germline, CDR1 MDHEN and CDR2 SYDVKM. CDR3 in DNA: TGTGCCAGCAGTTTGGGACAGATCCAGTACTTC. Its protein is CASSLGQIQYF.

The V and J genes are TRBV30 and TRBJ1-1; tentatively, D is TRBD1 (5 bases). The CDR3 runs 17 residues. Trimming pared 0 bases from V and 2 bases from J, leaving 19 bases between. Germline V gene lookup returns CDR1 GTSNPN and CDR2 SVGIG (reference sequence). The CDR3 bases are TGTGCCTGGAGTGTACCTCTTGGGGGAGGGGTAAACACTGAAGCTTTCTTT. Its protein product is CAWSVPLGGGVNTEAFF.

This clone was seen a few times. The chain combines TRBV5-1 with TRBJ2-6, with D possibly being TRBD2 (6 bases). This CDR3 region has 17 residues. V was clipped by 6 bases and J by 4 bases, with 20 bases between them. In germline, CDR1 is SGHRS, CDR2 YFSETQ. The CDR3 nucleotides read TGCGCCAGCACCCAGGCCGGGGGTATATCCGGGGCCAACGTCCTGACTTTC. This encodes CASTQAGGISGANVLTF.

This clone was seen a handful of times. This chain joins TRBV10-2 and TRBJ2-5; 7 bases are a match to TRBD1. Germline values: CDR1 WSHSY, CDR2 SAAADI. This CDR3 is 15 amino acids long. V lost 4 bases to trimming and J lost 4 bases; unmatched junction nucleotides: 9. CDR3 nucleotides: TGCGCCAGCAGTGGCCCCGAGGGGGCTGGAGAGACCCAGTACTTC. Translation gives CASSGPEGAGETQYF.

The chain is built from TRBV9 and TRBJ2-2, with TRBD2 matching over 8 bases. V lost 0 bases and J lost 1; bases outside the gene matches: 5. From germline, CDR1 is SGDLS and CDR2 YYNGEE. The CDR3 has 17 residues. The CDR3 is CASSVGSGGVNTGELFF. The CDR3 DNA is TGTGCCAGCAGCGTAGGGTCGGGAGGGGTGAACACCGGGGAGCTGTTTTTT. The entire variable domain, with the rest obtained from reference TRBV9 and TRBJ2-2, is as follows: DSGVTQTPKHLITATGQRVTLRCSPRSGDLSVYWYQQSLDQGLQFLIQYYNGEERAKGNILERFSAQQFPDLHSELNLSSLELGDSALYFCASSVGSGGVNTGELFFGEGSRLTVL.

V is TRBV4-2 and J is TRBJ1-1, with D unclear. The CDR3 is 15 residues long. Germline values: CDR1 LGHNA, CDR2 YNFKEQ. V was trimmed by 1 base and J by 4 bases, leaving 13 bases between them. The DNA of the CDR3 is TGTGCCAGCAGCCAAGTGATCTTGGTGAGCACTGAAGCTTTCTTT. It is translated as CASSQVILVSTEAFF.

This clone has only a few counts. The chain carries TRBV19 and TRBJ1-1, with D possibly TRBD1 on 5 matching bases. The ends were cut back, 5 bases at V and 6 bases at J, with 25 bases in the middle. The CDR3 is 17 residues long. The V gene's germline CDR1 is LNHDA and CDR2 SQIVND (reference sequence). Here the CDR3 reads CASSRMVGGPFEPEAFF. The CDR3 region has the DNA TGTGCCAGTAGTCGGATGGTCGGGGGACCGTTTGAACCTGAAGCTTTCTTT.

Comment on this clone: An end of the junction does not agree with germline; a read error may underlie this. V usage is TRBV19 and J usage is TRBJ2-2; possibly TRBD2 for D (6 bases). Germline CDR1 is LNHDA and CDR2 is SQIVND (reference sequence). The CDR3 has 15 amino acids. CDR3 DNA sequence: TGTGCCAGTAGTGTAGAGGGACTCTACACCGGGGAGCTGTTTTTT. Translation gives CASSVEGLYTGELFF. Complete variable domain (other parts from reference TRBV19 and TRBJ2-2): DGGITQSPKYLFRKEGQNVTLSCEQNLNHDAMYWYRQDPGQGLRLIYYSQIVNDFQKGDIAEGYSVSREKKESFPLTVTSAQKNPTAFYLCASSVEGLYTGELFFGEGSRLTVL.

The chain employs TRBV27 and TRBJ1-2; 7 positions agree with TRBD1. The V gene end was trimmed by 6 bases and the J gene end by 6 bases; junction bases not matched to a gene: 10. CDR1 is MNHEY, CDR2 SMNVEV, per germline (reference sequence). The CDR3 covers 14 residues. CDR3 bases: TGTGCCAGCAGGAATACCGGGACAGAGGATGGCTACACCTTC. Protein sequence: CASRNTGTEDGYTF.

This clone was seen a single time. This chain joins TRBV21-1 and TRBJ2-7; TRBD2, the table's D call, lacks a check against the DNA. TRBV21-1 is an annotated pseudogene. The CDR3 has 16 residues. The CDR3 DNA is TGTACCCCGGGGTGGCATCGCGGGAGAGGACCCTACGAGCAGTACTTC. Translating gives CTPGWHRGRGPYEQYF.

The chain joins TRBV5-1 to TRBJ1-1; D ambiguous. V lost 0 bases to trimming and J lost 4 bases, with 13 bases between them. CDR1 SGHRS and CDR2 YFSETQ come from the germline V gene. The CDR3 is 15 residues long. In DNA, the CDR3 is TGCGCCAGCAGCTTGGGGATGGGGAGCGCCACTGAAGCTTTCTTT. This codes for CASSLGMGSATEAFF.

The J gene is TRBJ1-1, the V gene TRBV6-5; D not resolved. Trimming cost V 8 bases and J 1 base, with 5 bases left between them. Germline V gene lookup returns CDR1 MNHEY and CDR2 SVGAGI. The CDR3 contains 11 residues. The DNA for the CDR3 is TGTGCCAGCGGAGAGAACACTGAAGCTTTCTTT. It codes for CASGENTEAFF.

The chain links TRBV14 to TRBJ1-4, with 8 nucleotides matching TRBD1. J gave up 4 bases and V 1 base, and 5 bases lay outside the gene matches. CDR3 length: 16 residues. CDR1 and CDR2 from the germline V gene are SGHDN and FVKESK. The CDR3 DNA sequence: TGTGCCAGCAGCCAAGCACCGGGACAGGTTAATGAAAAACTGTTTTTT. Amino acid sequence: CASSQAPGQVNEKLFF.

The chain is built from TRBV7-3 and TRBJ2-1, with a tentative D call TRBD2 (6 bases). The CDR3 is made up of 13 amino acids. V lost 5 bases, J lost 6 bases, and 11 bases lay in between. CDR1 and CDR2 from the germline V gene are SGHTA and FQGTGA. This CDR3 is CASSPGGVNEQFF. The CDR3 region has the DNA TGTGCCAGCAGCCCCGGGGGAGTCAATGAGCAGTTCTTC.